These 3 T cell receptor beta chains originate from one sample sequenced in a study of blood T cells in healthy people across ages. A second PCR of roughly 6 to 12 cycles used a sample-barcoded 5' primer and a J-beta primer mix. MiXCR, applied by TCRdb to the 5' RACE reads, yields one record per CDR3 protein. The data contain 780,000 or so distinct CDR3 sequences, 45% to 70% of them singletons. The sequenced sample was blood. All receptors come from a man aged 40-50 years in good health.

This clonotype was recorded a few times. This sequence joins TRBV29-1 and TRBJ2-3; 9 nucleotides agree with TRBD1. CDR3 length: 13 amino acids. The germline V gene has CDR1 SQVTM and CDR2 ANQGSEA. With 6 bases clipped from V and 6 bases from J, the junction kept 7 bases outside the gene matches. The CDR3 region is CSVERQGVDTQYF. In nucleotides, the CDR3 is TGCAGCGTCGAAAGACAGGGGGTTGATACGCAGTATTTT.

This clonotype was counted many times. The chain carries TRBV6-5 and TRBJ1-5; a weak D match, TRBD1 (6 bases). V was trimmed by 6 bases and J by 2 bases, leaving 17 bases between them. The CDR3 has 16 amino acids. From germline, CDR1 is MNHEY and CDR2 SVGAGI. The CDR3 loop reads CASRQQWGGGNQPQHF. In DNA form, the CDR3 reads TGTGCCAGCAGACAACAGTGGGGGGGCGGCAATCAGCCCCAGCATTTT.

The chain carries TRBV12-3 or TRBV12-4 and TRBJ2-7; D not certain. The CDR3 length is 14 residues. V was trimmed by 7 bases and J by 3 bases, leaving 16 bases between them. The CDR3 coding sequence is TGTGCCAGCACCTTAAATGGGCAGAACTACGAGCAGTACTTC. Its protein is CASTLNGQNYEQYF.